This T cell receptor beta chain was sequenced for a study of identical twins (dated by TCRdb to 2015 to 2016). Study-wide context: TCR alpha and beta repertoires from monozygotic twins, unrelated adults of various ages and cord blood were deep-sequenced to test whether fetal clonotypes persist. Replicate twin experiments were performed at different times using different library preparation protocols to rule out contamination.

Every donor in the study was a healthy Caucasian. The twin cohort comprised three pairs of female monozygotic twins, all aged roughly 18 to 30 years. Positive isolation kits from Invitrogen were used to isolate the CD4+ and CD8+ T cell populations. The method behind the library was 5' RACE. For sequencing, an Illumina HiSeq 2000 was employed. Template switching added a universal primer binding site, and the final cDNA carried a unique molecular identifier that allowed TCR cDNA molecules to be counted accurately. Specific primers in the conserved constant-segment region were used to synthesize first-strand cDNA for TCR alpha and beta chains. Each cDNA library was double barcoded, with a SMART-Mk sample barcode plus Illumina barcodes, to control for contamination. TruSeq adapter sequences and Illumina sample barcodes were added in two successive PCR steps. Sequencing of the TCR alpha and beta cDNA libraries was done on the Illumina HiSeq platform using custom primers. The authors processed their data as follows. MiGEC processed the raw reads to extract unique molecular identifiers, while MiXCR was used to determine the CDR3 positions. Recombination models were inferred per individual with the repgenHMM and IGoR tools using an EM algorithm. Shared clonotypes were analyzed with the tcR package in R, and sharing was normalized by the product of cloneset sizes. Out-of-frame nonproductive sequences were analyzed to study raw recombination free of thymic and clonal selection effects. The public reads were reprocessed in TCRdb via fastp at Q25 and MiXCR, keeping in-frame beta chains. Each entry is one CDR3 protein sequence, shown with its most common DNA and genes. The authors' filters were not applied to this entry. This sample lists around 340,000 distinct CDR3 sequences; 12% were detected once. The top ten clones comprise just over 7% of the sample.

Trimming at the junction amounts to 0 bases on V and 1 base on J, and the germline ends lie 3 bases apart. CDR3 length: 13 amino acids, cysteine to phenylalanine. Only CDR3 DNA is held: 39 bases, read in frame from base 1. As encoded in the germline V gene (reference sequence), CDR1 is DFQATT while CDR2 is SNEGSKA. Study-level results and caveats: Zero-insertion analyses could be partly confounded by invariant T cells such as MAIT and iNKT, though diverse VJ usage argued against such confounding for most clonotypes. The excess sharing between twins in beta out-of-frame sequences was weaker because fewer shared sequences reduced the signal-to-noise ratio. Out-of-frame TCR alpha sequences shared between twins showed an excess of low generation-probability sequences compared with coincidental sharing between unrelated individuals. Fewer insertions were carried by abundant cord blood beta clonotypes; a weaker similar trend was observed in young adult naive repertoires, while no such trend was observed in memory repertoires. Because the same donors could not be followed over many years, the conclusions depended on cross-sectional statistical analysis. In monozygotic twins, out-of-frame TCR alpha sharing was systematically underestimated by recombination models, although the models agreed with sharing between unrelated individuals.

This clonotype was counted between two and nine times. It lacks a known antigen. Base-call qualities are not available, and no considerably larger clone is one nucleotide away. These data are also associated with another study on yellow fever vaccine responses in identical twins. As noted in the second study: According to the authors, in identical twins the way T cells responded to vaccination appeared partly convergent and partly personalized. The study precisely tracked vaccine-responding T cell clones in identical twins.

The material sequenced was CD8+ T cells sorted from blood. This TCR was sampled from a woman in her late teens or twenties in good health. The chain is encoded by TRBV20-1 joined to TRBJ2-2, with the D segment identity uncertain. At the DNA level, the sequence is TGCAGTGCTAGAGATCAGAACACCGGGGAGCTGTTTTTT. This encodes CSARDQNTGELFF.